The clone carrying this T cell receptor beta chain has just a few counts. Antigen unknown. Each CDR3 protein gets one entry after TCRdb re-called the 5' RACE reads with MiXCR. The repertoire consists of just over 250,000 distinct CDR3 sequences, with around 4.9% occurring once and the leading ten covering less than 3.5%. This record belongs to a study of T cells after yellow fever vaccination. Broader study findings: Contamination by abundant bulk-population clonotypes could be present in FACS-sorted repertoires. Just a small share of clonotypes turned up in the CD4 compartment as well as the CD8 compartment. Reappearance after the booster was seen for most primary-vaccination clones, at 96% CD4 and about 90% CD8.

V shed 3 bases and J 5 bases; nucleotides not matched to a gene: 7. The CDR3 totals 15 residues. CDR1 and CDR2 from the germline V gene are SGHRS and YFSETQ. This material consisted of CD4+ T cells sorted from PBMCs, taken on the day of the yellow fever booster vaccination. This clonotype was obtained from a young man who received the YFV17D yellow fever vaccine. The chain combines TRBV5-1 with TRBJ1-4; 7 bases align to TRBD1. The CDR3 sequence is CASSSDRDRNEKLFF. As DNA, the CDR3 is TGCGCCAGCAGCTCCGACCGGGACAGAAATGAAAAACTGTTTTTT.